The 3 T cell receptor beta chains presented below share a single source sample, sequenced in a study of immune evolution from preneoplasia to lung adenocarcinoma. Sequenced by immunoSEQ multiplex PCR; TCRdb stores in-frame clones only, minus some. The sample shows some 41,000 clones, roughly four fifths of them seen only once. Sequenced: FFPE invasive lung adenocarcinoma tissue. The receptors stem from a person in their sixties or seventies with lung adenocarcinoma.

This clone has just a few counts. The V gene is TRBV2, the J gene TRBJ2-5; D tentatively fits TRBD1 or TRBD2 (5 bases each). CDR1 is SNHLY and CDR2 is FYNNEI in the germline V gene. The CDR3 loop spans 12 amino acids. V lost 4 bases to trimming and J lost 5 bases, with 8 bases between them. This chain's CDR3 is CASSGGAETQYF. The CDR3 DNA reads TGTGCCAGCAGTGGAGGGGCGGAGACCCAGTACTTC.

V and J are TRBV18 and TRBJ2-1; unclear D gene. Germline lookup yields CDR1 KGHSH and CDR2 LQKENI. V lost 3 bases and J 8 bases, leaving 14 bases between the germline ends. The CDR3 spans 14 residues. Here the CDR3 reads CASSPNFVLDEQFF. The CDR3 nucleotides are TGTGCCAGCTCACCCAATTTTGTCTTGGATGAGCAGTTCTTC. Based on the CDR3 plus reference TRBV18 and TRBJ2-1, the full variable domain is NAGVMQNPRHLVRRRGQEARLRCSPMKGHSHVYWYRQLPEEGLKFMVYLQKENIIDESGMPKERFSAEFPKEGPSILRIQQVVRGDSAAYFCASSPNFVLDEQFFGPGTRLTVL.

In its sample, this clone was seen once. This sequence joins TRBV9 and TRBJ2-1; tentative D call: TRBD2 (6 bases). CDR3 size: 14 residues. Germline CDR1 reads SGDLS; CDR2 reads YYNGEE. Trimming removed 0 bases from V and 8 bases from J, with 12 bases in between. The CDR3 reads CASSVAGDAHEQFF. For the CDR3, the DNA is TGTGCCAGCAGCGTAGCGGGAGACGCCCATGAGCAGTTCTTC.